The TCR beta chain described here comes from a study of T cells in localized non-small cell lung cancer. Findings and caveats of the study: Higher blood T cell density went with longer overall survival. Sequencing covered just one tumor region, so heterogeneity cannot be ruled out. Adjacent lung was found to contain a median approximately 62 of the top 100 tumor clones. Among the tissues sampled, uninvolved adjacent lung had the highest T cell clonality, above tumor.

The table came from immunoSEQ multiplex PCR; TCRdb's copy has only in-frame clones and leaves some out. Of around 100,000 clones listed, about 87% are singletons. Turning to this clone: Its antigen is currently unknown.

Source: peripheral blood, taken before any cancer treatment. The receptor was isolated from a man aged 35 to 69 with stage I squamous cell lung carcinoma.

For the CDR3, the DNA is TGTGCCAGCAGCCAAGTGGGACAGGGGGGTGAAGCTTTCTTT. This gives the protein CASSQVGQGGEAFF. V usage is TRBV4-2 and J usage is TRBJ1-1, with 11 bases fitting TRBD1. From germline, CDR1 is LGHNA and CDR2 YNFKEQ. The J segment lost 7 bases and the V segment lost 1 base, leaving 2 bases of the junction unmatched. The CDR3 sequence is 14 residues long.